The rows below give T cell receptor beta chains drawn from one sample of a study of CD8 T cell repertoires and HIV-1 epitope variants. No antigen has been identified for these receptors. Some clones are missing from TCRdb's copy, which holds only in-frame ones; the method was immunoSEQ multiplex PCR. The data hold 1,500 to 2,000 clones, with 73% observed a single time. The sample comprised cultured CD8+ T cells derived from PBMCs. All receptors derive from a male donor with HIV. CDR3s include the opening cysteine and the closing phenylalanine or tryptophan. A D gene is named only where the DNA matches it firmly. Rows may omit the clone size; those that give it use once, few, many or a size class.

J,size,D,V,length,DNA,CDR3
TRBJ2-1,.,.,TRBV7-9,15,TGTGCCAGCTTGCCAACGGGACTCCAATACAATGAGCAGTTCTTC,CASLPTGLQYNEQFF
TRBJ1-3,.,.,TRBV13,15,TGTGCCAGCAGCTTAGCAGGGAAGGCTGGAAACACCATATATTTT,CASSLAGKAGNTIYF
TRBJ2-7,.,.,TRBV28,17,TGTGCCAGCAGTTTCGGTACCGAAGGGGTCGACTCCTACGAGCAGTACTTC,CASSFGTEGVDSYEQYF
TRBJ2-7,.,.,TRBV6-5,14,TGTGCCAGCAGTCCCTTTGGGCCCTCCTACGAGCAGTACTTC,CASSPFGPSYEQYF
TRBJ2-3,.,TRBD2,TRBV6-6,16,TGTGCCAGCAGTTTTCTAGCGGGGGGATTCACAGATACGCAGTATTTT,CASSFLAGGFTDTQYF
TRBJ2-7,large,.,TRBV27,16,TGTGCCAGCAGTTTATCACAGGGAACCCTCTCCTACGAGCAGTACTTC,CASSLSQGTLSYEQYF
TRBJ2-1,.,.,TRBV7-9,16,TGTGCCAGCAGCCCCCAAAGCGGTCGATCCTACAATGAGCAGTTCTTC,CASSPQSGRSYNEQFF
TRBJ2-1,.,.,TRBV5-1,13,TGCGCCAGCAGCTTGGGACTGGACAATGAGCAGTTCTTC,CASSLGLDNEQFF
TRBJ2-5,.,.,TRBV9,13,TGTGCCAGCAGCGTAGGGGAAGGAGAGACCCAGTACTTC,CASSVGEGETQYF
TRBJ1-1,.,.,TRBV5-6,15,TGTGCCAGCAGCTTGGTATCTTCCGGCAACACTGAAGCTTTCTTT,CASSLVSSGNTEAFF
TRBJ2-7,.,.,TRBV4-1,16,TGCGCCAGCAGCCAAGATCCCGCAGGGATGACCTACGAGCAGTACTTC,CASSQDPAGMTYEQYF
TRBJ2-7,.,.,TRBV7-3,13,TGTGCCAGCAGCGAAGGGCCCTCCTACGAGCAGTACTTC,CASSEGPSYEQYF
TRBJ2-7,.,TRBD1,TRBV2,12,TGTGTACCGGGACAGGGATACTACGAGCAGTACTTC,CVPGQGYYEQYF
TRBJ2-1,.,TRBD2,TRBV4-2,15,TGTGCCAGCAGCCACCTAGTTGGGGGGGACAATGAGCAGTTCTTC,CASSHLVGGDNEQFF
TRBJ1-6,.,.,TRBV28,16,TGTGCCAGCAGTTTACCACAGGGATCCTATAATTCACCCCTCCACTTT,CASSLPQGSYNSPLHF
TRBJ1-2,few,TRBD1,TRBV28,14,TGTGCCAGCAGCCGACAGGGGGACTACTATGGCTACACCTTC,CASSRQGDYYGYTF
TRBJ2-3,.,.,TRBV10-3,17,TGTGCCATCAGTGAGTCGACGGGCCTTTCTTCCACAGATACGCAGTATTTT,CAISESTGLSSTDTQYF
TRBJ2-5,.,.,TRBV2,17,TGTGCCAGCAGTGACCTACGGCCCCTGAAGTCCCAAGAGACCCAGTACTTC,CASSDLRPLKSQETQYF
TRBJ2-1,.,TRBD2,TRBV4-3,16,TGCGCCAGCAGCGCCTACTCGGGGGGGCCCGACAATGAGCAGTTCTTC,CASSAYSGGPDNEQFF
TRBJ2-7,few,.,TRBV12-5,13,TGTGCTAGTGGTTTAGATGGCAGCTACGAGCAGTACTTC,CASGLDGSYEQYF
TRBJ1-1,few,TRBD1,TRBV28,12,TGTGCCAGCAGTCAGGGGACAGCTGAAGCTTTCTTT,CASSQGTAEAFF
TRBJ2-7,.,.,TRBV7-9,14,TGTGCCAGCAGCCCCCCCCTGGAACTCTACGAGCAGTACTTC,CASSPPLELYEQYF
TRBJ1-3,.,TRBD1,TRBV4-3,16,TGCGCCAGCAGCCAAGATCGGACAGGGGGCGGAAACACCATATATTTT,CASSQDRTGGGNTIYF
TRBJ2-7,once,.,TRBV28,16,TGTGCCAGCAGGCCCCTGACTAGTCTAAGCTCCTACGAGCAGTACTTC,CASRPLTSLSSYEQYF